The 17 T cell receptor beta chains given below trace back to one sample, sequenced in a study of blood T cell repertoires in COVID-19. Produced via immunoSEQ multiplex PCR; TCRdb's table is partial and in-frame only. The sample records approximately 150,000 clones, more than 75% being singletons. Material: peripheral blood. These receptors were obtained from a man aged 80 or over with acute or convalescent COVID-19.

The chain combines TRBV5-1 with TRBJ2-3; 9 bases are shared with TRBD2. The junction had 6 bases not matched to a gene; V was cut back by 0 bases and J by 7 bases. The CDR3 spans 15 residues. The germline gives CDR1 SGHRS, CDR2 YFSETQ. Written as DNA, the CDR3 is TGCGCCAGCAGCTTGGTGCTAGCGGGGTCCCATACGCAGTATTTT. This sequence encodes CASSLVLAGSHTQYF.

J is TRBJ1-2 and V is TRBV12-3 or TRBV12-4, with TRBD1 identical over 7 bases. The V segment lost 5 bases and the J segment 2 bases; nucleotides outside the gene matches: 2. The length of the CDR3 is 13 residues. The CDR3 region has the DNA TGTGCCAGCAGTACGGGACAGAACTATGGCTACACCTTC. Protein: CASSTGQNYGYTF.

The chain combines TRBV20-1 with TRBJ2-7, with 9 bases identical to TRBD1. The germline V gene encodes CDR1 DFQATT and CDR2 SNEGSKA (reference sequence). The CDR3 consists of 14 residues. Trimming took 5 bases from V and 0 from J; bases not matched to a gene: 5. CDR3 region: CSAGGTGLSYEQYF. In nucleotides, the CDR3 is TGCAGTGCTGGTGGGACAGGGCTCTCCTACGAGCAGTACTTC.

This clone was seen just once. The chain carries TRBV29-1 and TRBJ1-1; TRBD1 aligns across 8 bases. The length of the CDR3 is 14 residues. V was clipped by 4 bases and J by 6 bases; unmatched bases: 10. Per germline, CDR1 SQVTM and CDR2 ANQGSEA. In nucleotides, the CDR3 is TGCAGCGTTGGGACAGGGACTAAGGTCGCTGAAGCTTTCTTT. Its translation: CSVGTGTKVAEAFF.

In its sample, this clone was seen once. The chain combines TRBV5-4 with TRBJ2-3, with D possibly TRBD2 on 6 matching bases. Trimming took 0 bases from V and 8 from J, leaving 7 bases between them. Looked up from germline, CDR1 is SGHNT and CDR2 is YYREEE (reference sequence). This CDR3 has 12 amino acids. The CDR3 region has the DNA TGTGCCAGCAGCTTGGACGGGGGTACGCAGTATTTT. Its translation is CASSLDGGTQYF.

This sequence joins TRBV2 and TRBJ1-2; TRBD1 is a possible D gene (6 bases). This CDR3 contains 14 residues. Per the germline V gene, CDR1 is SNHLY and CDR2 is FYNNEI. Deletions cut 6 bases from V and 3 bases from J, with 14 bases between. In nucleotides, the CDR3 is TGTGCCAGCAGAAGACAGGATCTCGACTATGGCTACACCTTC. Amino acid sequence: CASRRQDLDYGYTF.

V and J are TRBV5-1 and TRBJ2-7; D unresolved. The J call may be mistaken, given a closer DNA end match to TRBJ2-1. The CDR3 covers 14 residues. Germline loops: CDR1 SGHRS, CDR2 YFSETQ. The CDR3, as DNA: TGCGCCAGCAGCTTGGCAGCGACCTACAATGAGCAGTTCTTC. Translating it yields CASSLAATYNEQFF.

The V and J genes are TRBV5-1 and TRBJ2-2; 7 bases agree with TRBD1. The germline V gene has CDR1 SGHRS and CDR2 YFSETQ. V dropped 6 bases and J dropped 5; count of bases not matched to a gene: 13. The CDR3 loop spans 16 amino acids. This CDR3 reads CASNDVRTGPTGELFF. In DNA form, the CDR3 reads TGCGCCAGCAACGACGTTAGGACAGGACCGACCGGGGAGCTGTTTTTT.

The genes are TRBV12-3 or TRBV12-4 and TRBJ1-1, with D possibly TRBD1 on 6 matching bases. The CDR3 loop spans 13 amino acids. V dropped 6 bases and J dropped 2 bases, with 10 bases sitting between them. The chain's CDR3 is CASRRDTNTEAFF. The DNA of the CDR3 is TGTGCCAGCAGAAGGGACACCAACACTGAAGCTTTCTTT.

The chain carries TRBV18 and TRBJ1-5; no reliable D call. Germline CDR1 is KGHSH and CDR2 is LQKENI. The CDR3 contains 15 residues. The V end lost 3 bases, the J end lost 3 bases, and 12 bases lay between the germline ends. This chain's CDR3 is CASSPGVGVNQPQHF. The CDR3 bases are TGTGCCAGCTCACCCGGGGTTGGAGTCAATCAGCCCCAGCATTTT.

The J gene is TRBJ1-2, the V gene TRBV7-2, with 9 nucleotides matching TRBD1. V trimming: 5 bases; J trimming: 8 bases; junction bases outside the gene matches: 9. The CDR3 totals 14 residues. CDR1 is SGHTA, CDR2 FQGNSA, per germline. For the CDR3, the DNA is TGTGCCAGCAGCCCCCGGACAGGGGAGGTCGGCTACACCTTC. It translates to CASSPRTGEVGYTF. Full variable domain (remainder filled in from reference TRBV7-2 and TRBJ1-2): GAGVSQSPSNKVTEKGKDVELRCDPISGHTALYWYRQSLGQGLEFLIYFQGNSAPDKSGLPSDRFSAERTGGSVSTLTIQRTQQEDSAVYLCASSPRTGEVGYTFGSGTRLTVV.

The V gene is TRBV6-5, the J gene TRBJ1-1, with 7 nucleotides matching TRBD1. Trimming at V came to 8 bases and at J to 2 bases, leaving 11 bases not matched to a gene. There are 15 residues in the CDR3. Germline CDR1 and CDR2: MNHEY and SVGAGI. CDR3 DNA sequence: TGTGCCAGCGCTAGAGAGACAGGGATCAACACTGAAGCTTTCTTT. As protein: CASARETGINTEAFF.

The chain recombines TRBV6-5 with TRBJ2-7, with TRBD1 matching 10 bases. Germline V gene lookup returns CDR1 MNHEY and CDR2 SVGAGI. Losses at the gene ends were 6 bases for V and 5 bases for J; bases not matched to a gene: 7. The CDR3 sequence is 14 residues long. For the CDR3, the DNA is TGTGCCAGCAGGCCGGGACAGGGGTTCAACGAGCAGTACTTC. Its protein is CASRPGQGFNEQYF.

This chain links TRBV20-1 with TRBJ1-1; TRBD1 aligns across 7 bases. V shed 6 bases and J 8 bases; nucleotides not matched to a gene: 6. The CDR3 is made up of 11 amino acids. Germline lookup yields CDR1 DFQATT and CDR2 SNEGSKA (reference sequence). CDR3 protein: CSAIPGGEAFF. The DNA for the CDR3 is TGCAGTGCCATACCAGGGGGAGAAGCTTTCTTT.

The chain uses TRBV18 and TRBJ2-7, with 9 bases lining up with TRBD1. The trim removed 1 base at V and 5 bases at J, leaving 6 bases unmatched. This CDR3 contains 15 residues. CDR1 is KGHSH, CDR2 LQKENI, per germline. Written as DNA, the CDR3 is TGTGCCAGCTCACCACGGACAGGGGAAATGAACGAGCAGTACTTC. Translation gives CASSPRTGEMNEQYF.

The chain joins TRBV2 to TRBJ2-5; 11 positions agree with TRBD1. The CDR3 consists of 17 residues. V trimming: 4 bases; J trimming: 4 bases; junction bases outside the gene matches: 11. The germline V gene encodes CDR1 SNHLY and CDR2 FYNNEI. CDR3 in amino acids: CASSVLRPGQGGETQYF. The CDR3, as DNA: TGTGCCAGCAGTGTCCTGCGGCCGGGACAGGGGGGAGAGACCCAGTACTTC.

The chain employs TRBV2 and TRBJ2-3, with no clear D. Germline V gene sequence: CDR1 SNHLY, CDR2 FYNNEI. The CDR3 sequence is 13 residues long. Trimming stripped 6 bases from V and 1 base from J, with 8 bases between. DNA for the CDR3: TGTGCCAGCAGCCCACAAGGCACAGATACGCAGTATTTT. It codes for CASSPQGTDTQYF.